These T cell receptor beta chains were read from a single sample in a study of CD8 T cells in ankylosing spondylitis. TCRdb independently ran MiXCR on the 5' RACE reads; one entry per CDR3 protein. The data contain about 250,000 distinct CDR3 sequences, 20% to 30% of them singletons. Sequenced: blood, either unsorted or a sorted T cell fraction (not recorded which). These receptors were taken from a male donor with ankylosing spondylitis or in good health (not recorded which). Each CDR3 is given with its conserved first and last residue. A D gene is named only where the DNA matches it firmly.

D gene: .
V gene: TRBV12-3/TRBV12-4
CDR3 protein: CASSRVGENYGYTF

D gene: TRBD2
V gene: TRBV7-9
CDR3 protein: CASSLERGAQYF

D gene: .
V gene: TRBV20-1
CDR3 protein: CSALKTGRSYEQYF

D gene: TRBD1
V gene: TRBV12-3/TRBV12-4
CDR3 protein: CASRKFGQGYNEQFF

D gene: .
V gene: TRBV20-1
CDR3 protein: CSAVGVMNTEAFF

D gene: .
V gene: TRBV19
CDR3 protein: CASSTAVMGGKNIQYF

D gene: .
V gene: TRBV23-1
CDR3 protein: CASSQSAKGTDTQYF

D gene: .
V gene: TRBV7-2
CDR3 protein: CASSLVFQGPYEQYF

D gene: .
V gene: TRBV18
CDR3 protein: CASSPGAFEPLHF

D gene: .
V gene: TRBV20-1
CDR3 protein: CSARYGGSSYEQYF

D gene: .
V gene: TRBV18
CDR3 protein: CASSRRTAEQYF

D gene: TRBD1
V gene: TRBV2
CDR3 protein: CASSERTGRETQYF

D gene: .
V gene: TRBV20-1
CDR3 protein: CSASSPETSYEQYF

D gene: TRBD1
V gene: TRBV29-1
CDR3 protein: CSASGTEEKLFF

D gene: TRBD2
V gene: TRBV29-1
CDR3 protein: CSAAGGGNEQFF

D gene: TRBD2
V gene: TRBV7-9
CDR3 protein: CASSSSGGTNEQFF

D gene: .
V gene: TRBV3-1
CDR3 protein: CASSQTGQRQYF

D gene: TRBD2
V gene: TRBV24-1
CDR3 protein: CATSAPTGTSGGARTGELFF

D gene: TRBD1
V gene: TRBV6-5
CDR3 protein: CASSYRQGGEKLFF

D gene: .
V gene: TRBV20-1
CDR3 protein: CSARGASSYNEQFF

D gene: .
V gene: TRBV14
CDR3 protein: CASAPKIIRGHEQYF

D gene: .
V gene: TRBV5-1
CDR3 protein: CASSPLGLSNTGELFF

D gene: .
V gene: TRBV12-3/TRBV12-4
CDR3 protein: CASKTGGMHGYTF

D gene: .
V gene: TRBV19
CDR3 protein: CASSRSLQDEQFF

D gene: TRBD2
V gene: TRBV4-2
CDR3 protein: CASSQDQGGGKQETQYF

D gene: TRBD2
V gene: TRBV20-1
CDR3 protein: CSAPRTSGANEQFF

D gene: .
V gene: TRBV7-2
CDR3 protein: CASSFIRANRELFF

D gene: TRBD2
V gene: TRBV11-2
CDR3 protein: CASSSSSGGDTQYF

D gene: .
V gene: TRBV5-1
CDR3 protein: CASSAREFETQYF

D gene: .
V gene: TRBV10-3
CDR3 protein: CATLPGTTSYEQYF

D gene: .
V gene: TRBV29-1
CDR3 protein: CSAWTPNTGELFF

D gene: TRBD1
V gene: TRBV12-3/TRBV12-4
CDR3 protein: CTSRSTGELLPLHF

D gene: .
V gene: TRBV5-1
CDR3 protein: CASSSNQGDTQYF

D gene: TRBD1
V gene: TRBV29-1
CDR3 protein: CSVRTGAYEQYF

D gene: .
V gene: TRBV2
CDR3 protein: CASSGVYGYTF

D gene: TRBD1
V gene: TRBV4-2
CDR3 protein: CATSQSTGGADTQYF

D gene: .
V gene: TRBV9
CDR3 protein: CASSVGGGLRNEQFF

D gene: .
V gene: TRBV12-3/TRBV12-4
CDR3 protein: CASSLQASYEQYF

D gene: .
V gene: TRBV6-2/TRBV6-3
CDR3 protein: CASSSINGGEQFF

D gene: TRBD2
V gene: TRBV7-2
CDR3 protein: CASSYHGGGELEQFF